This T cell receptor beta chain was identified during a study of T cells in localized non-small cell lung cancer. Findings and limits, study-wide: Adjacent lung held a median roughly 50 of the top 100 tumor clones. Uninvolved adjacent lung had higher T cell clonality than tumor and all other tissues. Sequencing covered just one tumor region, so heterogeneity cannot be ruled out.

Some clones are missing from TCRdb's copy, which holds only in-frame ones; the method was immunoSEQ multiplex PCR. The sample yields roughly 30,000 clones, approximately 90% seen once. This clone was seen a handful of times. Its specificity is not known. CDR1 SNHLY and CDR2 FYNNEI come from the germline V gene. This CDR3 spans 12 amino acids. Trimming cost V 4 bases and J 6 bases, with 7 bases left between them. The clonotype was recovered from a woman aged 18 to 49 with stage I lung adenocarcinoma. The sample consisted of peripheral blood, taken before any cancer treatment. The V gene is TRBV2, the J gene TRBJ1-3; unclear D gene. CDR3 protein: CASSVLENTIYF. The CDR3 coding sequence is TGTGCCAGCAGTGTTTTGGAAAACACCATATATTTT.